This T cell receptor (beta chain) derives from a study of cytomegalovirus exposure and HLA in healthy donors. It was with 60 Vbeta and 13 Jbeta primers that the PCR ran. The repertoire was sequenced with immunoSEQ multiplex PCR; TCRdb's copy has only in-frame clones and lacks some. The table lists around 150,000 clones, over 75% of them singletons. This CDR3 is 16 amino acids long. The germline gives CDR1 MGHRA, CDR2 YSYEKL. The V and J ends lost 2 bases and 1 base respectively, with 13 bases between them. The V call is TRBV4-1, the J call TRBJ2-3; D call uncertain. Sequenced material: PBMCs. The TCR was taken from a man aged 25 to 40 in good health and CMV-seropositive. The CDR3 is CASSQTSALGTDTQYF. CDR3 nucleotides: TGCGCCAGCAGCCAAACTTCCGCGTTGGGCACAGATACGCAGTATTTT.